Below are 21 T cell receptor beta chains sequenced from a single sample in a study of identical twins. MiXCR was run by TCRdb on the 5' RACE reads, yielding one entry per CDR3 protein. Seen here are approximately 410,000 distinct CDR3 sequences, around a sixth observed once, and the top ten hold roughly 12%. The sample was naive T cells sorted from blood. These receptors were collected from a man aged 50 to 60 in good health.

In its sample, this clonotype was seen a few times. The CDR3 bases are TGTGCCATCAGTGATGTAGGGACACTGTACGAGCAGTACTTC. Encoded protein: CAISDVGTLYEQYF. The chain uses TRBV10-3 and TRBJ2-7; D may be TRBD1 (6 bases). Trimming shortened V by 3 bases and J by 4 bases, and 13 bases separated the two germline ends. Per the germline V gene, CDR1 is ENHRY and CDR2 is SYGVKD. This CDR3 spans 14 amino acids.

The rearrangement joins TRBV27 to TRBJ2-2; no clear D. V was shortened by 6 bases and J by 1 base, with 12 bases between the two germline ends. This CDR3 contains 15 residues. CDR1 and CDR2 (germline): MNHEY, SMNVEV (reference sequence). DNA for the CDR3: TGTGCCAGCAGCCTACAGAACCTGAACACCGGGGAGCTGTTTTTT. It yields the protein CASSLQNLNTGELFF.

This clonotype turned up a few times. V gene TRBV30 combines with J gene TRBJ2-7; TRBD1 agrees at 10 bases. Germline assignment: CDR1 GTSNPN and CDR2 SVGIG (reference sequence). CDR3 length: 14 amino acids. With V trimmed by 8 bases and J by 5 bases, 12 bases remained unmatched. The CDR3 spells CAGLYRDRGHEQYF. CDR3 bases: TGTGCCGGACTATACCGGGACAGGGGCCACGAGCAGTACTTC.

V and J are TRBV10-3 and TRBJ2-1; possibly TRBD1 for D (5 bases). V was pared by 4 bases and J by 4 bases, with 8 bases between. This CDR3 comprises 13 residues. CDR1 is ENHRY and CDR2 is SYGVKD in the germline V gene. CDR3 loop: CAISAAGYNEQFF. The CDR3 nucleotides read TGTGCCATCAGTGCAGCAGGGTACAATGAGCAGTTCTTC.

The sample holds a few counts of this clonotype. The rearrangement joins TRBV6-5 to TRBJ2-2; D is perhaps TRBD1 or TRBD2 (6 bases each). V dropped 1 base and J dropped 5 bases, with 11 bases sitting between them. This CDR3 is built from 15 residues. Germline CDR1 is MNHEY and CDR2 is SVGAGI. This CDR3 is CASSYYGGKTGELFF. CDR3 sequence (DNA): TGTGCCAGCAGTTACTACGGGGGCAAAACCGGGGAGCTGTTTTTT.

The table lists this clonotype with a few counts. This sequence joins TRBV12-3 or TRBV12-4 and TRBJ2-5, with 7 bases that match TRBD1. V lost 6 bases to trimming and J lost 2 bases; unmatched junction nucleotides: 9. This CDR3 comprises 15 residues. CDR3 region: CASSAGTAPQETQYF. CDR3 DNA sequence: TGTGCCAGCAGCGCTGGGACAGCGCCTCAAGAGACCCAGTACTTC.

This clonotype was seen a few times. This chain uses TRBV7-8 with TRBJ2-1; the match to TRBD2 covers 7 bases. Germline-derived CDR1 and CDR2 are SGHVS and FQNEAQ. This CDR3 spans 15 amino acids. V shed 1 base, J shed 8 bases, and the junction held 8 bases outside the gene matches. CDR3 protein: CASSLVTSRVDEQFF. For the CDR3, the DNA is TGTGCCAGCAGCTTAGTGACTAGCAGGGTGGATGAGCAGTTCTTC.

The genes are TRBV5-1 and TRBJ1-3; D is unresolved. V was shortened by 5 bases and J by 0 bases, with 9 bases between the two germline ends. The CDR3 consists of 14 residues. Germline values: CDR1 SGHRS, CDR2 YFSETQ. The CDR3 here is CASRDGGSGNTIYF. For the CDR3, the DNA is TGCGCCAGCAGGGATGGAGGCTCTGGAAACACCATATATTTT.

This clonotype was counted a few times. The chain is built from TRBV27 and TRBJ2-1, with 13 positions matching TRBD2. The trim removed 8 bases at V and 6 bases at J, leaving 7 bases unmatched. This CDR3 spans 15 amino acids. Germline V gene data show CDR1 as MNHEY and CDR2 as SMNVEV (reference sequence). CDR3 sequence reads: CASAIGTSGTNEQFF. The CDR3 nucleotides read TGTGCCAGCGCCATCGGGACTAGCGGGACCAATGAGCAGTTCTTC.

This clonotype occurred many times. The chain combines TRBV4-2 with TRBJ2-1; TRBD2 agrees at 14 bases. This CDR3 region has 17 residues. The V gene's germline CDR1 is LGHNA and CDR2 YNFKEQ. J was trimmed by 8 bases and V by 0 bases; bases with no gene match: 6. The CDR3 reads CASSQDRTSGGMDEQFF. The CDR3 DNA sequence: TGTGCCAGCAGCCAAGATCGGACTAGCGGGGGGATGGATGAGCAGTTCTTC.

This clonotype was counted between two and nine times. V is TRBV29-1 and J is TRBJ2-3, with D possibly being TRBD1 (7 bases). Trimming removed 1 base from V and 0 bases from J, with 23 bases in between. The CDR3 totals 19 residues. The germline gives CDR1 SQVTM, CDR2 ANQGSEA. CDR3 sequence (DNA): TGCAGCGTTGAAGTGGGCAGGGCCGCGGGGACAGAGAGCACAGATACGCAGTATTTT. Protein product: CSVEVGRAAGTESTDTQYF.

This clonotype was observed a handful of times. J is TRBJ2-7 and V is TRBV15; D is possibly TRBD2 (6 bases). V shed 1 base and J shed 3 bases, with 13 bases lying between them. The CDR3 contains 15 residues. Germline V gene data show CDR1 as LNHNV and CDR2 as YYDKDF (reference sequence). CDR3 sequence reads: CATSRVGGAGYEQYF. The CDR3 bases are TGTGCCACCAGCAGAGTCGGCGGGGCAGGCTACGAGCAGTACTTC.

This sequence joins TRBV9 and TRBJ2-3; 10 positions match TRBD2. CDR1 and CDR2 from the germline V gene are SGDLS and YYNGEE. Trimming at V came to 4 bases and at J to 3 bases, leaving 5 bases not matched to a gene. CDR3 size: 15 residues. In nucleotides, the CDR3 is TGTGCCAGCAGCCGAGCGGGAGGGCTAACAGATACGCAGTATTTT. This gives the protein CASSRAGGLTDTQYF.

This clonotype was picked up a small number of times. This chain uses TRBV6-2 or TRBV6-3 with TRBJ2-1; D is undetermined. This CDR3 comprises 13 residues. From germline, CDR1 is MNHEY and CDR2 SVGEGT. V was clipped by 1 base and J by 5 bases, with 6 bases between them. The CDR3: CASSYFMNNEQFF. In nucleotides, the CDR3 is TGTGCCAGCAGTTACTTTATGAACAATGAGCAGTTCTTC.

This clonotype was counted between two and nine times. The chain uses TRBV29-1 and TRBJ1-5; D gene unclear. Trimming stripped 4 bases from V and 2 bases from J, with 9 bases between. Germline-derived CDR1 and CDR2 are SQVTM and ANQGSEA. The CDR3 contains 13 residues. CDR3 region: CSVAEGRNQPQHF. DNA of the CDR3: TGCAGCGTTGCGGAGGGTCGCAATCAGCCCCAGCATTTT.

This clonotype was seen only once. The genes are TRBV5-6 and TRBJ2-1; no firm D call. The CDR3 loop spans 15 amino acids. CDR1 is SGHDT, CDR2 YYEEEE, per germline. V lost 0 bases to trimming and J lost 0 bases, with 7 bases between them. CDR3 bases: TGTGCCAGCAGCTTGGGCCGGAACTCCTACAATGAGCAGTTCTTC. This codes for CASSLGRNSYNEQFF.

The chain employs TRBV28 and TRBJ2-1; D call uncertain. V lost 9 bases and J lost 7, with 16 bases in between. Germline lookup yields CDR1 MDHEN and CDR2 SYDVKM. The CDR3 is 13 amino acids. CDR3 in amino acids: CARRPPWENEQFF. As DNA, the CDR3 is TGTGCCAGGAGGCCCCCTTGGGAAAATGAGCAGTTCTTC.

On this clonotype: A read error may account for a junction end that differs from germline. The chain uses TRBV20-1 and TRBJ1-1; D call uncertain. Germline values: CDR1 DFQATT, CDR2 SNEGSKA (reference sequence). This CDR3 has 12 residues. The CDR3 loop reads CSARDGDTEAFF. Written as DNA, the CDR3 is TGCAGTGCCAGAGACGGGGACACTGAAGCTTTCTTT.

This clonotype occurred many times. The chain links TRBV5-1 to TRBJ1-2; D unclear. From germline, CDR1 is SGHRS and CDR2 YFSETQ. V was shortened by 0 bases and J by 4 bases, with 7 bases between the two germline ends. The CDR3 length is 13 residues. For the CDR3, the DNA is TGCGCCAGCAGCTTGGGGCAGCGCTATGGCTACACCTTC. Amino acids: CASSLGQRYGYTF.

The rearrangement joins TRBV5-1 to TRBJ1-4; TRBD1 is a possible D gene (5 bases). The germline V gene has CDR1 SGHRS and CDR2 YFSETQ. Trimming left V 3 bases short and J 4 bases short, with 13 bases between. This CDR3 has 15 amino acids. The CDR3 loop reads CASSSTAHLNEKLFF. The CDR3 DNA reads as TGCGCCAGCAGCTCGACAGCACACCTTAATGAAAAACTGTTTTTT.

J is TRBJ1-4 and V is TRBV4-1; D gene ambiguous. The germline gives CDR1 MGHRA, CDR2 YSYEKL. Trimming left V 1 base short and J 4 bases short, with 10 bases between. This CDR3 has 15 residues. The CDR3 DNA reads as TGCGCCAGCAGCCAAGTGTGGGAGCTTAATGAAAAACTGTTTTTT. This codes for CASSQVWELNEKLFF.